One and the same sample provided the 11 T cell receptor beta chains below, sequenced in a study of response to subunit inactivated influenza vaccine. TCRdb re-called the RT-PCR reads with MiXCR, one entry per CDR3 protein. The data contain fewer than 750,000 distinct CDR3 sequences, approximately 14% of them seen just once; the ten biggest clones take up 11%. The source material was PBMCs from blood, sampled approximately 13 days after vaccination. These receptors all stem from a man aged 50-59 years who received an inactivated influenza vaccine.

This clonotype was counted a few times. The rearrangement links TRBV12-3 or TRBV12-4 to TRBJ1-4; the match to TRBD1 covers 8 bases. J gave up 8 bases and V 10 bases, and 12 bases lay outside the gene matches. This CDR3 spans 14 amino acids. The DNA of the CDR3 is TGTGCCACCCGGGGCAGGGGGCAGAAAGAAAAACTGTTTTTT. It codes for CATRGRGQKEKLFF.

As DNA, the CDR3 is TGTGCCAGCAGTTTAGCGATATTGGCTGAAGCTTTCTTT. Translation: CASSLAILAEAFF. The chain uses TRBV12-3 or TRBV12-4 and TRBJ1-1; no clear D gene. V was clipped by 0 bases and J by 6 bases, with 8 bases between them. This CDR3 is built from 13 residues.

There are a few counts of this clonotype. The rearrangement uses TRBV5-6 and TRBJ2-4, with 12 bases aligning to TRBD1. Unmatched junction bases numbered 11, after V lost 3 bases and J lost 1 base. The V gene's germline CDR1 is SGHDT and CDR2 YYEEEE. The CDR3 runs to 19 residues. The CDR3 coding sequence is TGTGCCAGCAGCTCCCTAGGGGGGACAGGGGGCTTGGCCAAAAACATTCAGTACTTC. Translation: CASSSLGGTGGLAKNIQYF.

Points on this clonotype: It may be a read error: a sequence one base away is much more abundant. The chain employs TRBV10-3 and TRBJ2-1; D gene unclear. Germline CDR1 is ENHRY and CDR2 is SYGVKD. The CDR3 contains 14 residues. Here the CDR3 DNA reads TGTGCCAACAGTGACCTTCTACGGGACAATGAGCAGTTCTTC. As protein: CANSDLLRDNEQFF.

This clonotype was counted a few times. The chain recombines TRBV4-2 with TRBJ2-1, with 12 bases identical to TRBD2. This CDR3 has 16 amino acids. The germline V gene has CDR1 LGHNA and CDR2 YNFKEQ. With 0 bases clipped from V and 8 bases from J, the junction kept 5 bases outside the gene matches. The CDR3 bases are TGTGCCAGCAGCCAAGATGGGACTAGCGGGTGGGATGAGCAGTTCTTC. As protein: CASSQDGTSGWDEQFF.

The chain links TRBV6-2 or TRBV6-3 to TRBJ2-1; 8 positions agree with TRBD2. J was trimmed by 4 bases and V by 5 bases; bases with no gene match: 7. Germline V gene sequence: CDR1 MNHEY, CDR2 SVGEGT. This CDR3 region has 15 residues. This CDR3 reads CASSISGGFYNEQFF. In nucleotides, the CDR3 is TGTGCCAGCAGTATTTCGGGGGGGTTTTACAATGAGCAGTTCTTC.

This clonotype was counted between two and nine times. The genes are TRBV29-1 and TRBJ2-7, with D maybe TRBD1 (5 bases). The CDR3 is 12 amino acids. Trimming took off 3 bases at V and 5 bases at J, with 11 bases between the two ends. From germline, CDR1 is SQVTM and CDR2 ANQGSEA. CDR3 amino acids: CSVELGHHEQYF. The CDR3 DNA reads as TGCAGCGTTGAGCTAGGACACCACGAGCAGTACTTC.

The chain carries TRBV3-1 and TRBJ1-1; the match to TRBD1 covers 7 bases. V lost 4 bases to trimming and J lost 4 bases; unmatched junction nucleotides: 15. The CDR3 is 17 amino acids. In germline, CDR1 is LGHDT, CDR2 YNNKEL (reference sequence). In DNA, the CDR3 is TGTGCCAGCAGCCCGGGGGCAGGGGGTTTCGTTGGCACTGAAGCTTTCTTT. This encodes CASSPGAGGFVGTEAFF.

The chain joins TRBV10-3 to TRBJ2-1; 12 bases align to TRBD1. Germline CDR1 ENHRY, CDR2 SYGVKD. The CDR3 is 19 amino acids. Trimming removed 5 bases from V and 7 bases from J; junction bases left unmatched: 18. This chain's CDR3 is CAISTTGTGGGQSRNEQFF. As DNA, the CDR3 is TGTGCCATCAGTACCACCGGGACAGGGGGCGGCCAGTCCCGTAATGAGCAGTTCTTC.

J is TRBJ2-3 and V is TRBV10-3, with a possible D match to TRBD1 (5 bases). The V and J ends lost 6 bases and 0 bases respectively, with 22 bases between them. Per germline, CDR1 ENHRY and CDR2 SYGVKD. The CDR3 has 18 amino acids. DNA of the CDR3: TGTGCCATCAGGAACGATGGAACAGGCCGTCTTAGCACAGATACGCAGTATTTT. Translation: CAIRNDGTGRLSTDTQYF.

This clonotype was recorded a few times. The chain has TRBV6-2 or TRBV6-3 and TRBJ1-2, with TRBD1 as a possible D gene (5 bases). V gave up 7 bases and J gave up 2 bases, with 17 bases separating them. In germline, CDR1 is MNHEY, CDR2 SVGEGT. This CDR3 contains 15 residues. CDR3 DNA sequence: TGTGCCAGCAACCACCACGGACGGGGGAACTATGGCTACACCTTC. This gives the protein CASNHHGRGNYGYTF.